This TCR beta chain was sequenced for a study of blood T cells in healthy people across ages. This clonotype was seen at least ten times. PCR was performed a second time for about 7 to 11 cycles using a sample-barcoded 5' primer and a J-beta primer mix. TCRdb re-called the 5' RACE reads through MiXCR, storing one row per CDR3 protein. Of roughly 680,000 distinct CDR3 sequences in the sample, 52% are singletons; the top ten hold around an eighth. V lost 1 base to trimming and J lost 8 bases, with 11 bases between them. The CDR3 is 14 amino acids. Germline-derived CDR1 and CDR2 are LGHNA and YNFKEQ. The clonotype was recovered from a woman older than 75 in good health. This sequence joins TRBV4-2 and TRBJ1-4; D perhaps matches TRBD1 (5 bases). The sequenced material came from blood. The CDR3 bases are TGTGCCAGCAGCCAAGGTCACGGGGGGGAAAAACTGTTTTTT. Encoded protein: CASSQGHGGEKLFF.